A selection of T cell receptor beta chains follows, all from one sample in a study of blood T cell repertoires in COVID-19. Assay: immunoSEQ multiplex PCR; the TCRdb copy retains only in-frame clones and omits some. The sample has fewer than 250,000 clones, around 85% seen once. The sequenced sample was peripheral blood. These TCRs come from a man between 25 and 39 years old with acute or convalescent COVID-19. CDR3s include the opening cysteine and the closing phenylalanine or tryptophan. The D gene is left open where the match is weak. Size tells how often a clone was seen (once, few, many) or the class of an expanded clone, and some rows leave it out.

CDR3nt | CDR3aa | d_gene | v_gene | abundance | j_gene
TGTGCCAGCACTCTGGGGAGGGTTAGCACAGATACGCAGTATTTT | CASTLGRVSTDTQYF | TRBD2 | TRBV9 | - | TRBJ2-3
TGTGCCAGCAGCGTAGGCGGTACCGGGGAGCTGTTTTTT | CASSVGGTGELFF | - | TRBV9 | - | TRBJ2-2
TGTGCCAGCACACCTACAGGGGCCAAAAACATTCAGTACTTC | CASTPTGAKNIQYF | - | TRBV2 | - | TRBJ2-4
TGTGCCAGCAGCTTCGGGTCCCGAGTTAGCACAGATACGCAGTATTTT | CASSFGSRVSTDTQYF | - | TRBV5-8 | - | TRBJ2-3
TGTGCCAGCAGTTTTTCCAGGGGCTCCTATAATTCACCCCTCCACTTT | CASSFSRGSYNSPLHF | - | TRBV6-5 | - | TRBJ1-6
TGTGCCAGCACCCACTCTGGGGCCAACGTCCTGACTTTC | CASTHSGANVLTF | - | TRBV7-8 | - | TRBJ2-6
TGCAGCGTCTCGACAGGGGCAGGTGAAAAACTGTTTTTT | CSVSTGAGEKLFF | TRBD1 | TRBV29-1 | - | TRBJ1-4
TGTGCCAGCAGTTACGATGGGAGCAACACTGAAGCTTTCTTT | CASSYDGSNTEAFF | - | TRBV6-5 | - | TRBJ1-1
TGTGCCAGCAGGGGGGGATGGGGGAAGCCCCACTATGGCTACACCTTC | CASRGGWGKPHYGYTF | - | TRBV27 | - | TRBJ1-2
TGTGCCAGTAGGGAAATGGGACTAGCGACGTTCTGGGGCAATCAGCCCCAGCATTTT | CASREMGLATFWGNQPQHF | - | TRBV27 | once | TRBJ1-5
TGTGCCAGCCGCTTTTCAGGTGACTATGGCTACACCTTC | CASRFSGDYGYTF | - | TRBV28 | - | TRBJ1-2
TGCGCCAGCAGCTACTCCTATGAGCAGTTCTTC | CASSYSYEQFF | - | TRBV5-1 | - | TRBJ2-1
TGTGCCAGCAGCCCGTTTAGGGGGATCGAGAATGAAAAACTGTTTTTT | CASSPFRGIENEKLFF | - | TRBV3-1/TRBV3-2 | - | TRBJ1-4
TGTGCCAGTAGTATTTGGCAGGGTGGCAATCAGCCCCAGCATTTT | CASSIWQGGNQPQHF | - | TRBV19 | - | TRBJ1-5
TGTGCCAGCTCACGCACAGGGAACACTGAAGCTTTCTTT | CASSRTGNTEAFF | - | TRBV18 | - | TRBJ1-1
TGCGCCAGCAGCTCGGTAGCGGGACGATACGAGCAGTACTTC | CASSSVAGRYEQYF | TRBD2 | TRBV5-1 | - | TRBJ2-7
TGCGCCGGAGCCCGGGACAGGGGGTCAGGCGATACGCAGTATTTT | CAGARDRGSGDTQYF | TRBD1 | TRBV5-1 | - | TRBJ2-3
TGTGCCAGCAGTGAAGCTGACGGGTCCTGGGGGGAGCTGTTTTTT | CASSEADGSWGELFF | - | TRBV6-1 | - | TRBJ2-2
TGTGCCAGCAGCTTGGAGGACAGGCGCCAATACGAGCAGTACTTC | CASSLEDRRQYEQYF | TRBD1 | TRBV5-8 | - | TRBJ2-7
TGCAGCGTTGAAGCGACAGCCGGAAACACCATATATTTT | CSVEATAGNTIYF | - | TRBV29-1 | - | TRBJ1-3
TGTGCCAGCAGTTTTGGGCAGTCTAACTATGGCTACACCTTC | CASSFGQSNYGYTF | - | TRBV28 | - | TRBJ1-2
TGTGCCACCATACCCCCAGGGCTGACCATTAATTCACCCCTCCACTTT | CATIPPGLTINSPLHF | - | TRBV5-8 | - | TRBJ1-6
TGTGCCAGCAGTCCGTTTGGGAGGGGCAGGTCTAATGAAAAACTGTTTTTT | CASSPFGRGRSNEKLFF | - | TRBV27 | few | TRBJ1-4
TGTGCCAGCAGTTACTCCGGGACAGGCAGTGAAAAACTGTTTTTT | CASSYSGTGSEKLFF | TRBD1 | TRBV6-6 | - | TRBJ1-4
TGTGCCAGCAGTGAACAGGGGAGGACGAATCAGCCCCAGCATTTT | CASSEQGRTNQPQHF | TRBD1 | TRBV7-3 | few | TRBJ1-5
TGTGCCAGCAAATATACAGGGGCTCGAAACACCATATATTTT | CASKYTGARNTIYF | TRBD1 | TRBV28 | - | TRBJ1-3